The rows below give T cell receptor beta chains drawn from one sample of a study of T cells in Graves' hyperthyroidism and ophthalmopathy. One entry per CDR3 protein results from TCRdb running MiXCR on the multiplex PCR reads. This table has 450,000 to 650,000 distinct CDR3 sequences, more than 20% appearing once. Source material: blood. The origin of the receptors is a man younger than 30 with Graves' hyperthyroidism. CDR3s include the opening cysteine and the closing phenylalanine or tryptophan. D genes are given only for firm matches. The size field is filled for only some rows; it gives once, few, many or a size class.

d_gene: NA
len: 15
abundance: few
j_gene: TRBJ2-2
v_gene: TRBV3-1
CDR3nt: TGTGCCAGCAGCGTCAACAGGGTGAACACCGGGGAGCTGTTTTTT
CDR3aa: CASSVNRVNTGELFF

d_gene: NA
len: 15
abundance: many
j_gene: TRBJ1-1
v_gene: TRBV10-1
CDR3nt: TGCGCCAGCAGTGAGTCGACCGGGGGGTACACTGAAGCTTTCTTT
CDR3aa: CASSESTGGYTEAFF

d_gene: NA
len: 14
abundance: many
j_gene: TRBJ2-5
v_gene: TRBV28
CDR3nt: TGTGCCAGCAGTGACACGGGACACCAAGAGACCCAGTACTTC
CDR3aa: CASSDTGHQETQYF

d_gene: NA
len: 15
abundance: many
j_gene: TRBJ1-5
v_gene: TRBV10-3
CDR3nt: TGTGCCATCAGTGAGAGCCAGGGGAGGAATCAGCCCCAGCATTTT
CDR3aa: CAISESQGRNQPQHF

d_gene: NA
len: 14
abundance: many
j_gene: TRBJ1-1
v_gene: TRBV12-5
CDR3nt: TGTGCTAGTGGGCCCGACAGAATGAACACTGAAGCTTTCTTT
CDR3aa: CASGPDRMNTEAFF

d_gene: NA
len: 12
abundance: many
j_gene: TRBJ1-1
v_gene: TRBV7-9
CDR3nt: TGTGCCAGCAGCTTTGGACGGTCTGAAGCTTTCTTT
CDR3aa: CASSFGRSEAFF

d_gene: NA
len: 14
abundance: once
j_gene: TRBJ1-2
v_gene: TRBV2
CDR3nt: TGTGCCAGCAGTGAAGCCGAGCCTCCCCGGGGCTACACCTTC
CDR3aa: CASSEAEPPRGYTF

d_gene: TRBD2
len: 15
abundance: many
j_gene: TRBJ2-2
v_gene: TRBV9
CDR3nt: TGTGCCAGCAGTGAACTAGCGGGGACCACCGGGGAGCTGTTTTTT
CDR3aa: CASSELAGTTGELFF

d_gene: TRBD1
len: 13
abundance: few
j_gene: TRBJ1-4
v_gene: TRBV27
CDR3nt: TGTGCCAGCAAAAGACAGGGGCTGGAAAAACTGTTTTTT
CDR3aa: CASKRQGLEKLFF

d_gene: TRBD2
len: 12
abundance: many
j_gene: TRBJ2-4
v_gene: TRBV24-1
CDR3nt: TGTGCCACCAGTGGGGAGGGAAGCATTCAGTACTTC
CDR3aa: CATSGEGSIQYF

d_gene: NA
len: 12
abundance: many
j_gene: TRBJ1-1
v_gene: TRBV6-6
CDR3nt: TGTGCCAGCATTATCATGAACACTGAAGCTTTCTTT
CDR3aa: CASIIMNTEAFF

d_gene: NA
len: 15
abundance: many
j_gene: TRBJ2-5
v_gene: TRBV4-1
CDR3nt: TGCGCCAGCAGCCACCTCCGAGGGGGGCAAGAGACCCAGTACTTC
CDR3aa: CASSHLRGGQETQYF

d_gene: NA
len: 15
abundance: NA
j_gene: TRBJ1-2
v_gene: TRBV11-2
CDR3nt: TGTGCCAGCAGCGTAGGGTACCGGGACACCTACTATTACACCTTC
CDR3aa: CASSVGYRDTYYYTF

d_gene: TRBD1
len: 13
abundance: many
j_gene: TRBJ2-5
v_gene: TRBV2
CDR3nt: TGTGCCAGCGCAGACAGGGGGCGTGAGACCCAGTACTTC
CDR3aa: CASADRGRETQYF

d_gene: TRBD1
len: 15
abundance: many
j_gene: TRBJ2-7
v_gene: TRBV24-1
CDR3nt: TGTGCCACCAGTGATTCGGGACAGCCATCCTACGAGCAGTACTTC
CDR3aa: CATSDSGQPSYEQYF

d_gene: NA
len: 13
abundance: many
j_gene: TRBJ1-3
v_gene: TRBV10-3
CDR3nt: TGTGCCATACAGGGAGTGGGCAGAAACACCATATATTTT
CDR3aa: CAIQGVGRNTIYF

d_gene: TRBD1
len: 13
abundance: NA
j_gene: TRBJ1-6
v_gene: TRBV20-1
CDR3nt: TGCAGTGCGTCTGGACAGGGAGGCTCACCCCTCCACTTT
CDR3aa: CSASGQGGSPLHF

d_gene: NA
len: 16
abundance: NA
j_gene: TRBJ2-5
v_gene: TRBV19
CDR3nt: TGTGCCAGTAGTCAAACTTTCCAAGGGGGTAGGGAGACCCAGTACTTC
CDR3aa: CASSQTFQGGRETQYF

d_gene: TRBD1
len: 18
abundance: NA
j_gene: TRBJ2-5
v_gene: TRBV12-3/TRBV12-4
CDR3nt: TGTGCCAGCAGCTCCGGGACAGGGATCGGGGAAAGACAAGAGACCCAGTACTTC
CDR3aa: CASSSGTGIGERQETQYF

d_gene: NA
len: 14
abundance: NA
j_gene: TRBJ1-2
v_gene: TRBV6-1
CDR3nt: TGTGCCAGCACCAATTGGGGAGGCCTCTATGGCTACACCTTC
CDR3aa: CASTNWGGLYGYTF

d_gene: NA
len: 16
abundance: few
j_gene: TRBJ2-6
v_gene: TRBV9
CDR3nt: TGTGCCAGCACCCGAGGGGGGGCAGCTGGGGCCAACGTCCTGACTTTC
CDR3aa: CASTRGGAAGANVLTF

d_gene: NA
len: 12
abundance: NA
j_gene: TRBJ2-2
v_gene: TRBV6-1
CDR3nt: TGTGCCAGTAGAGGGGGGATCGGGGAGCTGTGTTTT
CDR3aa: CASRGGIGELCF

d_gene: TRBD1
len: 14
abundance: few
j_gene: TRBJ2-7
v_gene: TRBV4-1
CDR3nt: TGCGCCAGCAGCCACGGACAGGGCGGCTACGAGCAGTACTTC
CDR3aa: CASSHGQGGYEQYF

d_gene: NA
len: 13
abundance: many
j_gene: TRBJ1-2
v_gene: TRBV6-1
CDR3nt: TGTGCCAGCAGTGAAGGATCAGGGCATGGCTACACCTTC
CDR3aa: CASSEGSGHGYTF

d_gene: NA
len: 15
abundance: once
j_gene: TRBJ2-5
v_gene: TRBV28
CDR3nt: TGTGCCAGCAGTCCCGGGCTAGCGCGGGAAGAGACCCAGTACTTC
CDR3aa: CASSPGLAREETQYF

d_gene: NA
len: 13
abundance: many
j_gene: TRBJ2-7
v_gene: TRBV7-2
CDR3nt: TGTGCCAGCAGCTGGGGGCTGAGCTACGAGCAGTACTTC
CDR3aa: CASSWGLSYEQYF

d_gene: TRBD2
len: 16
abundance: NA
j_gene: TRBJ2-7
v_gene: TRBV18
CDR3nt: TGTGCCAGCTCACCCGGACTAGCGGGGATCACCTACGAGCAGTACTTC
CDR3aa: CASSPGLAGITYEQYF

d_gene: TRBD1
len: 16
abundance: many
j_gene: TRBJ1-3
v_gene: TRBV6-5
CDR3nt: TGTGCCAGCAGTTACGCCGAGGGGGCGCTGGGAAACACCATATATTTT
CDR3aa: CASSYAEGALGNTIYF

d_gene: NA
len: 12
abundance: many
j_gene: TRBJ1-2
v_gene: TRBV19
CDR3nt: TGTGCCAGTAGGGACTATGACTATGGCTACACCTTC
CDR3aa: CASRDYDYGYTF

d_gene: NA
len: 15
abundance: many
j_gene: TRBJ2-4
v_gene: TRBV28
CDR3nt: TGTGCCAGCAGTATTTATCCACTGGCCAAAAACATTCAGTACTTC
CDR3aa: CASSIYPLAKNIQYF

d_gene: TRBD2
len: 19
abundance: NA
j_gene: TRBJ2-2
v_gene: TRBV6-2/TRBV6-3
CDR3nt: TGTGCCAGCAGTTACTCGGCGTTAGCGGGAGGGCCCAGTAGCGGGGAGCTGTTTTTT
CDR3aa: CASSYSALAGGPSSGELFF

d_gene: TRBD2
len: 15
abundance: many
j_gene: TRBJ2-7
v_gene: TRBV5-1
CDR3nt: TGCGCCAGCAGCTTGGGGCTAGCGGGGGCGAGGGAGCAGTACTTC
CDR3aa: CASSLGLAGAREQYF

d_gene: NA
len: 14
abundance: NA
j_gene: TRBJ2-7
v_gene: TRBV20-1
CDR3nt: TGCAGTGCAGGGAGGACGGGGAGCTCCTACGAGCAGTACTTC
CDR3aa: CSAGRTGSSYEQYF

d_gene: NA
len: 14
abundance: few
j_gene: TRBJ2-7
v_gene: TRBV29-1
CDR3nt: TGCAGCGTTGAAACTGGTCGGAACTACTACGAGCAGTACTTC
CDR3aa: CSVETGRNYYEQYF

d_gene: NA
len: 14
abundance: many
j_gene: TRBJ1-1
v_gene: TRBV30
CDR3nt: TGTGCCTGGAGTGTCAAACAGGCGAACACTGAAGCTTTCTTT
CDR3aa: CAWSVKQANTEAFF

d_gene: TRBD1
len: 14
abundance: NA
j_gene: TRBJ1-1
v_gene: TRBV3-1
CDR3nt: TGTGCCAGCAGCTTGGATACAGGGGCCACTGAAGCTTTCTTT
CDR3aa: CASSLDTGATEAFF

d_gene: TRBD1
len: 14
abundance: few
j_gene: TRBJ1-2
v_gene: TRBV5-4
CDR3nt: TGTGCCAGCAGCGTACAGGGGGTGGACTATGGCTACACCTTC
CDR3aa: CASSVQGVDYGYTF

d_gene: NA
len: 19
abundance: few
j_gene: TRBJ1-1
v_gene: TRBV4-2
CDR3nt: TGTGCCAGCAGCCAAGGCCCATTCTTCATATGGGGCCAGAACACTGAAGCTTTCTTT
CDR3aa: CASSQGPFFIWGQNTEAFF

d_gene: TRBD1
len: 13
abundance: NA
j_gene: TRBJ1-1
v_gene: TRBV27
CDR3nt: TGTGCCAGCAGTTTAATCAGGGGGGCTGAAGCTTTCTTT
CDR3aa: CASSLIRGAEAFF

d_gene: TRBD1
len: 15
abundance: many
j_gene: TRBJ2-6
v_gene: TRBV19
CDR3nt: TGTGCCAGTAGACAGGGGGGCTCTGGGGCCAACGTCCTGACTTTC
CDR3aa: CASRQGGSGANVLTF

d_gene: NA
len: 14
abundance: many
j_gene: TRBJ2-5
v_gene: TRBV6-5
CDR3nt: TGTGCCAGCAGTTTATCCACTCGTCTGGAGACCCAGTACTTC
CDR3aa: CASSLSTRLETQYF

d_gene: NA
len: 14
abundance: NA
j_gene: TRBJ1-1
v_gene: TRBV12-3/TRBV12-4
CDR3nt: TGTGCCAGCAGCCGGGACCAATGGGACACTGAAGCTTTCTTT
CDR3aa: CASSRDQWDTEAFF

d_gene: TRBD1
len: 18
abundance: many
j_gene: TRBJ1-6
v_gene: TRBV12-3/TRBV12-4
CDR3nt: TGTGCCAGCAGTTTCTCCACGGGACAGGGGTTCTATAATTCACCCCTCCACTTT
CDR3aa: CASSFSTGQGFYNSPLHF

d_gene: NA
len: 11
abundance: NA
j_gene: TRBJ1-2
v_gene: TRBV29-1
CDR3nt: TGCAGCGTTGTGCACCTTAGAATGCACACCTTC
CDR3aa: CSVVHLRMHTF

d_gene: TRBD2
len: 15
abundance: NA
j_gene: TRBJ2-7
v_gene: TRBV7-8
CDR3nt: TGTGCCAGCAGCTGGCAGGGACTAGCCAGATACGAGCAGTACTTC
CDR3aa: CASSWQGLARYEQYF

d_gene: NA
len: 17
abundance: many
j_gene: TRBJ2-2
v_gene: TRBV20-1
CDR3nt: TGCAGTGCTAGAGATAGCCGTTATCCGGGGGCGGGCGGGGAGCTGTTTTTT
CDR3aa: CSARDSRYPGAGGELFF

d_gene: TRBD1
len: 12
abundance: many
j_gene: TRBJ1-5
v_gene: TRBV2
CDR3nt: TGTGCCAGCGGACAGGGGGATCAGCCCCAGCATTTT
CDR3aa: CASGQGDQPQHF

d_gene: NA
len: 14
abundance: many
j_gene: TRBJ1-2
v_gene: TRBV19
CDR3nt: TGTGCCAGTAGTATGGGCAGCCTGTCCTATGGCTACACCTTC
CDR3aa: CASSMGSLSYGYTF

d_gene: NA
len: 14
abundance: many
j_gene: TRBJ1-1
v_gene: TRBV11-3
CDR3nt: TGTGCCAGCAGCTTAGGACAGGTCCACACTGAAGCTTTCTTT
CDR3aa: CASSLGQVHTEAFF

d_gene: NA
len: 12
abundance: NA
j_gene: TRBJ1-1
v_gene: TRBV12-3/TRBV12-4
CDR3nt: TGTGCCAGCACCCTGGACGGTACTGAAGCTTTCTTT
CDR3aa: CASTLDGTEAFF

d_gene: TRBD1
len: 18
abundance: few
j_gene: TRBJ1-5
v_gene: TRBV11-1
CDR3nt: TGTGCCAGCAGCAATGGGACAGGGGGCGCGGTGGGCAATCAGCCCCAGCATTTT
CDR3aa: CASSNGTGGAVGNQPQHF